This T cell receptor beta chain is drawn from a study of regulatory T cells in long-lasting Graves disease. Germline assignment: CDR1 SGHRS and CDR2 YFSETQ. Trimming took 5 bases from V and 4 from J, leaving 12 bases between them. The CDR3 has 14 amino acids. Arm-PCR of CDR3 regions with iRepertoire HTBI primers generated TCR beta libraries. MiXCR was run by TCRdb on the multiplex PCR reads, yielding one entry per CDR3 protein. The repertoire holds roughly 500,000 distinct CDR3 sequences, with 13% as singletons. This clonotype has a count of ten or more. Specified time point: newly diagnosed GD, antithyroid drugs for less than 3 months. Following extraction of RNA from PBMCs, that RNA was used to make the TCR library. These sequences were also reported in another study, on T cells in Graves' hyperthyroidism and ophthalmopathy.

This sequence joins TRBV5-1 and TRBJ2-2; D is possibly TRBD1 (6 bases). Specimen: peripheral blood mononuclear cells (PBMCs), collected at new diagnosis, from a patient treated with antithyroid drugs. The receptor was derived from a man aged 30 to 39 with Graves disease. CDR3 loop: CASRWDTSTGELFF. Here the CDR3 DNA reads TGCGCCAGCAGGTGGGACACCTCCACCGGGGAGCTGTTTTTT.